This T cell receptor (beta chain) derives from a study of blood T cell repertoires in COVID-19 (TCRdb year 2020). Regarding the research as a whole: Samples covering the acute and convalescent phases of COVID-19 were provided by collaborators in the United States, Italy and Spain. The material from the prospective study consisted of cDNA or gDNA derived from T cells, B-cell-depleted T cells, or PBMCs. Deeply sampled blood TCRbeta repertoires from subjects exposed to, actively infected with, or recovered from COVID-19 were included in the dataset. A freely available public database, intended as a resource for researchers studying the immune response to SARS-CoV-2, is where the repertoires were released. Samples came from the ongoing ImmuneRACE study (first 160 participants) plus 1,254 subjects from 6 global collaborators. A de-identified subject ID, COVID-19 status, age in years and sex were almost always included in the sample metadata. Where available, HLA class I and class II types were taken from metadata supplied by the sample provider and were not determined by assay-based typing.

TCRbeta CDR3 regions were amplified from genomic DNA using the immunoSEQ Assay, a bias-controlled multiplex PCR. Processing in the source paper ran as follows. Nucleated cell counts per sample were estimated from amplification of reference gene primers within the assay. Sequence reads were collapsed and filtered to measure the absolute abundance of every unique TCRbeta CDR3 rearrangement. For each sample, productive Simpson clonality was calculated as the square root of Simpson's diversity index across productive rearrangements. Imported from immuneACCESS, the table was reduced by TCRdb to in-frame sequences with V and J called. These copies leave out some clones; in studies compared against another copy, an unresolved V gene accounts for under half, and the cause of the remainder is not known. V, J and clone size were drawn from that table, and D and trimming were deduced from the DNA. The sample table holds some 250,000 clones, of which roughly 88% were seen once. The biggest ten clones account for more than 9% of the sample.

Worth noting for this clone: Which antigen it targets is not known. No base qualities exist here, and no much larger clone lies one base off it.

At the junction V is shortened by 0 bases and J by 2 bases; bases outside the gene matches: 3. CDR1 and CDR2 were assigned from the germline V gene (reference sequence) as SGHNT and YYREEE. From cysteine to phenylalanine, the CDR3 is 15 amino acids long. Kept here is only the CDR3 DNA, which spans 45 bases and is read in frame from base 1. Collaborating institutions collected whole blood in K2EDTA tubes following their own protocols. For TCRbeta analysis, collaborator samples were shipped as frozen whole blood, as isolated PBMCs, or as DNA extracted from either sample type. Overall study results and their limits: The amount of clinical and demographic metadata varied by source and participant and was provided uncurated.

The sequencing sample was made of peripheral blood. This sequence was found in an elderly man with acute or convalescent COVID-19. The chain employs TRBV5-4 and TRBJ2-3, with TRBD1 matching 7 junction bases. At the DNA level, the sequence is TGTGCCAGCAGCTTGGAGGGGGCACCCACAGATACGCAGTATTTT. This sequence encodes CASSLEGAPTDTQYF.